The clone carrying this TCR beta chain was seen many times. Its specificity is unknown. The study used blood bank volunteers in Maryland, USA, as healthy controls. Libraries from sorted cells each used some 1 million CD4+ or CD8+ T cells. The cDNA was generated through 5'RACE incorporating 10-nucleotide random UMIs. TCRdb analysed the 5' RACE reads with MiXCR anew, one entry per CDR3 protein. The profile covers about 14,000 distinct CDR3 sequences, with approximately 7.6% appearing a single time and roughly a quarter taken by the ten largest. This entry comes from a study of neurological immune-mediated disorders. Whole-study results and caveats: Levels of TCR clonal expansion peaked in HTLV-1-associated myelopathy and reached their lowest in multiple sclerosis, under those of healthy controls.

The germline V gene has CDR1 SGHRS and CDR2 YFSETQ. This CDR3 has 19 amino acids. The J segment lost 2 bases and the V segment lost 2 bases, leaving 17 bases of the junction unmatched. The source material was CD8+ T cells from blood. The V and J genes are TRBV5-1 and TRBJ2-5, with 8 bases that match TRBD1. This TCR derives from a woman aged 35 to 49 in good health. CDR3 region: CASSFQPTRQGRPQETQYF. In nucleotides, the CDR3 is TGCGCCAGCAGCTTCCAACCTACCCGACAGGGGAGGCCGCAAGAGACCCAGTACTTC.